Listed below are T cell receptor beta chains from one sample, sequenced in a study of cytomegalovirus exposure and HLA in healthy donors. Only in-frame clones appear in the TCRdb table, and some are missing; sequencing was by immunoSEQ multiplex PCR. The sample has tens of thousands of clones; 77% are singletons. The specimen sequenced was PBMCs. These receptor sequences come from a woman between 40 and 55 years old in good health and CMV-seropositive. Both conserved end residues are part of each CDR3. A D gene is named only where the DNA matches it firmly. The size of a clone is reported for some rows only, either as once, few or many, or as a class for expanded clones.

TRBJ1-1 . . TRBV5-4 CASSYPRENTEAFF TGTGCCAGCAGCTATCCCAGGGAGAACACTGAAGCTTTCTTT
TRBJ2-7 few TRBD1 TRBV7-6 CASSPGGSYEQYF TGTGCCAGCAGCCCAGGGGGTTCCTACGAGCAGTACTTC
TRBJ1-1 . . TRBV18 CASSPPGSVNTEAFF TGTGCCAGCTCACCACCAGGCAGCGTGAACACTGAAGCTTTCTTT
TRBJ2-1 few TRBD2 TRBV7-2 CASSLAGLAGGYNEQFF TGTGCCAGCAGCTTAGCGGGACTAGCGGGGGGCTACAATGAGCAGTTCTTC
TRBJ1-1 . TRBD1 TRBV7-8 CASSSPDRVKGTEAFF TGTGCCAGCAGCTCACCGGACAGGGTGAAGGGGACTGAAGCTTTCTTT
TRBJ2-5 . . TRBV18 CASSPPPGQETQYF TGTGCCAGCTCACCACCGCCGGGACAAGAGACCCAGTACTTC
TRBJ2-5 few . TRBV7-7 CASSLGVKETQYF TGTGCCAGCAGCTTAGGAGTCAAAGAGACCCAGTACTTC
TRBJ2-3 . TRBD1 TRBV9 CASSKTGLADTQYF TGTGCCAGCTCGAAGACAGGGCTGGCAGATACGCAGTATTTT
TRBJ1-2 . . TRBV20-1 CSARDIYGYTF TGCAGTGCGAGGGACATCTATGGCTACACCTTC
TRBJ2-4 . TRBD1 TRBV7-9 CASSPGTGVNIQYF TGTGCCAGCAGCCCGGGGACAGGGGTAAACATTCAGTACTTC
TRBJ1-1 once TRBD1 TRBV5-1 CASSPRQGLEAFF TGCGCCAGCAGCCCCAGACAGGGACTTGAAGCTTTCTTT
TRBJ1-1 . . TRBV2 CASSRQVTNTEAFF TGTGCCAGCAGTCGACAGGTCACGAACACTGAAGCTTTCTTT
TRBJ1-5 . TRBD1 TRBV19 CATRGQGGQPQHF TGTGCCACCCGCGGACAGGGGGGACAGCCCCAGCATTTT
TRBJ2-7 . . TRBV6-6 CASSESTYEQYF TGTGCCAGCAGTGAGAGCACCTACGAGCAGTACTTC
TRBJ2-2 few TRBD2 TRBV12-5 CASGLLAGTLSTGELFF TGTGCTAGTGGTTTACTAGCGGGGACACTCAGCACCGGGGAGCTGTTTTTT
TRBJ2-1 . TRBD2 TRBV2 CASRGLAGGTYNEQFF TGTGCCAGCAGGGGACTAGCGGGGGGCACCTACAATGAGCAGTTCTTC